The 32 T cell receptor beta chains listed next were all sequenced from one sample in a study of CD8 T cells in ankylosing spondylitis. TCRdb used MiXCR to reprocess the 5' RACE reads, holding one entry per CDR3 protein. The sample lists about 480,000 distinct CDR3 sequences; approximately 17% were seen once. Study-level points and caveats: In ankylosing spondylitis blood, a motif of eight highly homologous TCR beta variants appeared characteristic.

The antigens of these receptors remain unknown. Sequencing was carried out using blood, either unsorted or a sorted T cell fraction (not recorded which). The receptors derive from a male donor with ankylosing spondylitis.

The genes are TRBV9 and TRBJ1-6, with D unresolved. There are 13 residues in the CDR3. V lost 5 bases to trimming and J lost 7 bases, with 10 bases between them. Germline V gene sequence: CDR1 SGDLS, CDR2 YYNGEE. The CDR3 protein is CASRRRENSPLHF. As DNA, the CDR3 is TGTGCCAGCAGGCGGCGAGAAAATTCACCCCTCCACTTT.

This clonotype occurred a few times. The chain joins TRBV5-1 to TRBJ1-1, with D tentatively TRBD1 (6 bases). CDR1 is SGHRS and CDR2 is YFSETQ in the germline V gene. CDR3 length equals 15 residues. V was pared by 5 bases and J by 4 bases, with 18 bases between. CDR3 sequence: CASSLSVGTSTEAFF. CDR3 coding DNA: TGCGCCAGCAGTCTCTCGGTGGGGACAAGCACTGAAGCTTTCTTT.

In DNA, the CDR3 is TGTGCCAGCAGAGAGGGGGGTGGGACTGAAGCTTTCTTT. It is translated as CASREGGGTEAFF. The rearrangement joins TRBV12-3 or TRBV12-4 to TRBJ1-1; D possibly corresponds to TRBD1 (6 bases). The ends were cut back, 6 bases at V and 5 bases at J, with 13 bases in the middle. The CDR3 sequence is 13 residues long.

CDR3 protein: CASTQADRGRPGGYTF. CDR3 nucleotides: TGTGCCAGCACCCAGGCGGACAGGGGTCGACCGGGGGGCTACACCTTC. The J gene is TRBJ1-2, the V gene TRBV6-2 or TRBV6-3, with 9 bases matching TRBD1. The ends lost 7 bases at V and 8 bases at J; junction bases unmatched: 17. Germline V gene sequence: CDR1 MNHEY, CDR2 SVGEGT. The CDR3 extends over 16 amino acids.

This clonotype was seen many times. The chain has TRBV12-3 or TRBV12-4 and TRBJ1-2; D unclear. The ends were cut back, 7 bases at V and 4 bases at J, with 10 bases in the middle. This CDR3 comprises 12 residues. CDR3 residues: CASTFKGYGYTF. In DNA, the CDR3 is TGTGCCAGCACCTTTAAGGGCTATGGCTACACCTTC.

The V call is TRBV7-2, the J call TRBJ2-5; D remains unclear. Deletions cut 6 bases from V and 1 base from J, with 15 bases between. This CDR3 spans 15 amino acids. Germline V gene sequence: CDR1 SGHTA, CDR2 FQGNSA. CDR3 DNA sequence: TGTGCCAGCAGGCAATCCGGATCACTCCAAGAGACCCAGTACTTC. It is translated as CASRQSGSLQETQYF.

The chain is built from TRBV19 and TRBJ1-2, with D maybe TRBD1 (6 bases). Germline CDR1 and CDR2: LNHDA and SQIVND (reference sequence). The CDR3 is 14 residues long. The V end was cut by 8 bases, the J end by 8 bases, with 21 bases between. The DNA of the CDR3 is TGTGCCAGTTTGCGGACAGCGCAGCCGACCGGCTACACCTTC. Its translation is CASLRTAQPTGYTF. The variable domain in full, with the rest retrieved from reference TRBV19 and TRBJ1-2, is DGGITQSPKYLFRKEGQNVTLSCEQNLNHDAMYWYRQDPGQGLRLIYYSQIVNDFQKGDIAEGYSVSREKKESFPLTVTSAQKNPTAFYLCASLRTAQPTGYTFGSGTRLTVV.

The chain recombines TRBV29-1 with TRBJ1-4; possible D gene TRBD1, 5 bases. The CDR3 is 14 amino acids. The V gene's germline CDR1 is SQVTM and CDR2 ANQGSEA. Trimming shortened V by 4 bases and J by 7 bases, and 16 bases separated the two germline ends. The CDR3 loop is CSVGGRTRPEKLFF. The CDR3 nucleotides are TGCAGCGTTGGGGGCCGGACTCGACCTGAAAAACTGTTTTTT. The entire variable domain, with the rest obtained from reference TRBV29-1 and TRBJ1-4, is as follows: SAVISQKPSRDICQRGTSLTIQCQVDSQVTMMFWYRQQPGQSLTLIATANQGSEATYESGFVIDKFPISRPNLTFSTLTVSNMSPEDSSIYLCSVGGRTRPEKLFFGSGTQLSVL.

This clonotype came up a few times. V and J are TRBV29-1 and TRBJ1-1; 7 nucleotides line up with TRBD1. From germline, CDR1 is SQVTM and CDR2 ANQGSEA. V was pared by 7 bases and J by 2 bases, with 7 bases of the junction left unmatched. The CDR3 runs to 13 residues. CDR3 nucleotides: TGCAGCGGTGCACAGGGGATCAACACTGAAGCTTTCTTT. It yields the protein CSGAQGINTEAFF.

In DNA form, the CDR3 reads TGTGCCTGGAGTCGGACAGTTACCTACGAGCAGTACTTC. It is translated as CAWSRTVTYEQYF. The chain joins TRBV30 to TRBJ2-7; maybe TRBD1 (6 bases). The CDR3 runs 13 residues. Germline V gene data show CDR1 as GTSNPN and CDR2 as SVGIG (reference sequence). V was shortened by 2 bases and J by 2 bases, with 10 bases between the two germline ends.

The chain employs TRBV28 and TRBJ2-5; D is unresolved. The CDR3 is 12 amino acids. Trimming left V 5 bases short and J 7 bases short, with 11 bases between. Germline V lookup: CDR1 MDHEN, CDR2 SYDVKM. The CDR3 loop is CASSPGPRTQYF. CDR3 bases: TGTGCCAGCAGTCCCGGCCCGAGGACCCAGTACTTC. Looking up the rest from reference TRBV28 and TRBJ2-5 gives the full variable domain: DVKVTQSSRYLVKRTGEKVFLECVQDMDHENMFWYRQDPGLGLRLIYFSYDVKMKEKGDIPEGYSVSREKKERFSLILESASTNQTSMYLCASSPGPRTQYFGPGTRLLVL.

This clonotype was seen a few times. The rearrangement links TRBV6-1 to TRBJ2-3, with D perhaps TRBD1 (5 bases). The CDR3 extends over 15 amino acids. The V end lost 6 bases, the J end lost 2 bases, and 15 bases lay between the germline ends. CDR1 and CDR2 from the germline V gene are MNHNS and SASEGT. This chain's CDR3 is CASRPDSSYTDTQYF. In DNA, the CDR3 is TGTGCCAGCAGGCCTGACAGTTCATACACAGATACGCAGTATTTT.

J is TRBJ1-2 and V is TRBV20-1; 7 positions agree with TRBD1. V gave up 0 bases and J gave up 0 bases; unmatched junction bases: 10. Looked up from germline, CDR1 is DFQATT and CDR2 is SNEGSKA (reference sequence). The CDR3 runs to 17 residues. CDR3 sequence (DNA): TGCAGTGCTAGAGAGCCTATACAGGGGAGGTCTAACTATGGCTACACCTTC. Protein product: CSAREPIQGRSNYGYTF.

This clonotype came up many times. The rearrangement links TRBV11-2 to TRBJ2-5; 8 bases fit TRBD2. V lost 3 bases and J lost 1; bases outside the gene matches: 1. The germline V gene encodes CDR1 SGHAT and CDR2 FQNNGV. The CDR3 sequence is 14 residues long. In nucleotides, the CDR3 is TGTGCCAGCAGCTTCCTAGCGGGCCAAGAGACCCAGTACTTC. Residues: CASSFLAGQETQYF.

The chain uses TRBV5-6 and TRBJ1-2; a possible D gene is TRBD1 (6 bases). Germline V gives CDR1 SGHDT, CDR2 YYEEEE. Trimming took 6 bases from V and 7 from J, leaving 13 bases between them. This CDR3 has 12 residues. In DNA form, the CDR3 reads TGTGCCAGCAATACAGGGAGGGCTGGCTACACCTTC. Translating gives CASNTGRAGYTF. Full variable domain (remainder filled in from reference TRBV5-6 and TRBJ1-2): DAGVTQSPTHLIKTRGQQVTLRCSPKSGHDTVSWYQQALGQGPQFIFQYYEEEERQRGNFPDRFSGHQFPNYSSELNVNALLLGDSALYLCASNTGRAGYTFGSGTRLTVV.

This clonotype was seen repeatedly, ten times or more. The chain couples TRBV5-1 to TRBJ2-1; the match to TRBD2 covers 10 bases. The CDR3 is 16 residues long. Germline V gene lookup returns CDR1 SGHRS and CDR2 YFSETQ. V dropped 0 bases and J dropped 2; count of bases not matched to a gene: 2. In DNA, the CDR3 is TGCGCCAGCAGCTTGGCTAGCGGGAGAACCTACAATGAGCAGTTCTTC. Translated: CASSLASGRTYNEQFF.

This clonotype turned up a few times. The chain couples TRBV13 to TRBJ2-3; D call uncertain. Trimming left V 3 bases short and J 2 bases short, with 12 bases between. CDR3 length: 15 amino acids. Germline V CDR1 and CDR2: PRHDT, FYEKMQ (reference sequence). The CDR3 DNA reads as TGTGCCAGCAGCTTTTCAGGAAGGGACACAGATACGCAGTATTTT. Translated: CASSFSGRDTDTQYF.

This clonotype was detected only a few times. The V and J genes are TRBV7-8 and TRBJ1-2, with a weak D call TRBD1 (6 bases). CDR3 length equals 16 residues. Germline CDR1 SGHVS, CDR2 FQNEAQ. Trimming shortened V by 1 base and J by 4 bases, and 16 bases separated the two germline ends. DNA for the CDR3: TGTGCCAGCAGCTTAGGGCCAGTTGGACAGAGCTATGGCTACACCTTC. Its translation is CASSLGPVGQSYGYTF.

This clonotype came up a few times. The CDR3 here is CASSPTGYSTDTQYF. CDR3 DNA: TGTGCCAGCAGCCCGACAGGATACAGCACAGATACGCAGTATTTT. This chain links TRBV11-2 with TRBJ2-3; a weak D match, TRBD1 (6 bases). CDR3 length: 15 amino acids. Between the trimmed V and J ends, which lost 5 bases and 0 bases, there was a span of 12 bases. Germline CDR1 reads SGHAT; CDR2 reads FQNNGV.

This clonotype has at least ten counts. The rearrangement uses TRBV15 and TRBJ1-1; TRBD1 matches at 9 bases. V lost 5 bases, J lost 4 bases, and 5 bases stayed unmatched. Germline CDR1 is LNHNV and CDR2 is YYDKDF (reference sequence). This CDR3 has 14 amino acids. The CDR3 DNA reads as TGTGCCACCAGCTACAAGACAGGGGGCACTGAAGCTTTCTTT. Its protein product is CATSYKTGGTEAFF. The full variable domain, rest sourced from reference TRBV15 and TRBJ1-1, is DAMVIQNPRYQVTQFGKPVTLSCSQTLNHNVMYWYQQKSSQAPKLLFHYYDKDFNNEADTPDNFQSRRPNTSFCFLDIRSPGLGDTAMYLCATSYKTGGTEAFFGQGTRLTVV.

In its sample, this clonotype was seen a few times. In DNA form, the CDR3 reads TGTGCCAGCAGCTCCGGCGCCGGACTAGTGGTGGAGACCCAGTACTTC. It codes for CASSSGAGLVVETQYF. The rearrangement links TRBV9 to TRBJ2-5, with 7 positions matching TRBD2. Per germline, CDR1 SGDLS and CDR2 YYNGEE. Germline trimming cut 4 bases from V and 5 bases from J; bases unmatched to any gene: 14. The CDR3 has 16 residues.

The V call is TRBV20-1, the J call TRBJ2-7, with D tentatively TRBD1 (6 bases). CDR3 size: 14 residues. Germline CDR1 and CDR2: DFQATT and SNEGSKA (reference sequence). V dropped 7 bases and J dropped 0 bases, with 16 bases sitting between them. The DNA of the CDR3 is TGCAGTGGGGGGAAGGGGGAGCGCTCCTACGAGCAGTACTTC. Protein: CSGGKGERSYEQYF.

The chain links TRBV4-2 to TRBJ2-5; TRBD2 matches 8 bases. Germline trimming cut 0 bases from V and 6 bases from J; bases unmatched to any gene: 9. Per the germline V gene, CDR1 is LGHNA and CDR2 is YNFKEQ. This CDR3 has 16 residues. The CDR3 coding sequence is TGTGCCAGCAGCCAAGATCTAGCGGGTGCGGTGAAGACCCAGTACTTC. Translation gives CASSQDLAGAVKTQYF.

This clonotype was counted a few times. This chain connects TRBV5-1 to TRBJ2-5; D may be TRBD1 or TRBD2 (5 bases each). The CDR3 contains 15 residues. Deletions cut 3 bases from V and 0 bases from J, with 12 bases between. Germline assignment: CDR1 SGHRS and CDR2 YFSETQ. CDR3 DNA sequence: TGCGCCAGCAGCTGGGGGTCAGGGAACCAAGAGACCCAGTACTTC. It is translated as CASSWGSGNQETQYF.

The CDR3 is CSVLQGARSEQFF. As DNA, the CDR3 is TGCAGCGTTCTCCAGGGGGCGCGGAGTGAGCAGTTCTTC. V usage is TRBV29-1 and J usage is TRBJ2-1, with 8 bases lining up with TRBD1. The junction had 9 bases not matched to a gene; V was cut back by 5 bases and J by 9 bases. The CDR3 runs 13 residues. Per germline, CDR1 SQVTM and CDR2 ANQGSEA.

The chain is built from TRBV13 and TRBJ1-2, with TRBD1 matching 8 bases. Germline assignment: CDR1 PRHDT and CDR2 FYEKMQ (reference sequence). This CDR3 has 14 amino acids. The V gene end was trimmed by 4 bases and the J gene end by 4 bases; junction bases not matched to a gene: 5. CDR3 DNA sequence: TGTGCCAGCAGCTCCGGGGACAGGCTCTATGGCTACACCTTC. It translates to CASSSGDRLYGYTF.

This clonotype showed up just a few times. The chain couples TRBV21-1 to TRBJ1-5; TRBD1, the table's D call, lacks a check against the DNA. TRBV21-1 is designated a pseudogene. CDR3 length: 22 amino acids. The CDR3 DNA sequence: TGTGCCAGCAGCAAAGGGTTCAGGAGAGGGGGCGCGACGACGATAAGCAATCAGCCCCAGCATTTT. Translating it yields CASSKGFRRGGATTISNQPQHF.

This clonotype was seen more than once but under ten times. The chain combines TRBV4-1 with TRBJ2-2; 16 nucleotides align to TRBD2. The CDR3 runs to 20 residues. Germline assignment: CDR1 MGHRA and CDR2 YSYEKL. After removal of 0 bases from V and 5 bases from J, the junction contained 9 bases not matched to a gene. This CDR3 is CASSQDQGTSGRARTGELFF. As DNA, the CDR3 is TGCGCCAGCAGCCAAGATCAAGGGACTAGCGGGAGGGCCCGGACCGGGGAGCTGTTTTTT.

This chain joins TRBV5-1 and TRBJ1-1, with 7 bases aligning to TRBD1. This CDR3 is built from 16 residues. In germline, CDR1 is SGHRS, CDR2 YFSETQ. The junction had 5 bases not matched to a gene; V was cut back by 0 bases and J by 0 bases. CDR3 residues: CASSLATGTVNTEAFF. The CDR3 DNA sequence: TGCGCCAGCAGCTTGGCCACGGGGACAGTGAACACTGAAGCTTTCTTT.

This clonotype was found a few times. This chain connects TRBV20-1 to TRBJ2-7; TRBD1 aligns across 9 bases. The CDR3 runs 14 residues. The V and J ends lost 5 bases and 1 base, in that order; junction bases with no gene match: 6. Germline V gene lookup returns CDR1 DFQATT and CDR2 SNEGSKA (reference sequence). The CDR3 nucleotides are TGCAGTGCTGTTCGACAGGGGGGTTCCTACGAGCAGTACTTC. It encodes CSAVRQGGSYEQYF.

At least ten counts were recorded for this clonotype. This sequence joins TRBV11-2 and TRBJ2-1, with D perhaps given as TRBD1 or TRBD2 (6 bases each). The V end lost 5 bases, the J end lost 4 bases, and 15 bases lay between the germline ends. The CDR3 runs 15 residues. Germline assignment: CDR1 SGHAT and CDR2 FQNNGV. The CDR3 here is CASSPFGGSYNEQFF. The CDR3 DNA sequence: TGTGCCAGCAGCCCCTTCGGGGGCAGTTACAATGAGCAGTTCTTC.

This clonotype was seen a handful of times. The J gene is TRBJ1-2, the V gene TRBV3-1; D is perhaps TRBD1 (6 bases). V was clipped by 1 base and J by 5 bases, with 17 bases between them. CDR1 is LGHDT, CDR2 YNNKEL, per germline (reference sequence). The CDR3 is made up of 16 amino acids. The CDR3 loop is CASSQATDRRSYGYTF. The CDR3 bases are TGTGCCAGCAGCCAAGCAACCGACAGGCGGTCTTATGGCTACACCTTC.